This TCR beta chain appears in the sequencing data of a study of blood T cell repertoires in COVID-19. Study overall: From the United States, Italy and Spain came samples of acute and convalescent COVID-19. T cells, B-cell-depleted T cells, or PBMCs provided the cDNA or gDNA that served as material.

In the original analysis: Amplification of reference gene primers was used by the study to estimate nucleated cell counts. Generated by immunoSEQ multiplex PCR, the TCRdb table keeps only in-frame clones and is missing some. V, J and clone size are taken as reported in that table, and D and trimming were inferred from the DNA itself. The sample contains about 85,000 clones, under 85% of which appear only once. CDR3 size: 14 residues. CDR1 and CDR2 (germline): SNHLY, FYNNEI. Trimming removed 6 bases from V and 7 bases from J; junction bases left unmatched: 8. The chain is built from TRBV2 and TRBJ1-5, with TRBD1 matching 8 bases. The source material was peripheral blood. This receptor was identified in a man aged 70 or older with acute or convalescent COVID-19. The DNA of the CDR3 is TGTGCCAGCAGGAGACAGGGGCAGGAGCAGCCCCAGCATTTT. Its protein product is CASRRQGQEQPQHF.